Below are 10 T cell receptor beta chains sequenced from a single sample in a study of T-cell reconstitution after alpha-beta-depleted transplantation in children. Library preparation (for TCRbeta) was performed with unique molecular identifiers. TCRdb reprocessed the PCR reads via MiXCR and lists one record per CDR3 protein. Of around 370,000 distinct CDR3 sequences listed, under 13% are singletons. This specimen consisted of PBMCs from the stem cell graft donor, obtained from the stem cell graft. Receptors originate from a human donor who donated a stem cell graft to a child with acute lymphoblastic leukemia.

This clonotype was detected a few times. The rearrangement uses TRBV6-1 and TRBJ2-2; D gene uncertain. The CDR3 consists of 14 residues. V was pared by 7 bases and J by 1 base, with 10 bases between. Germline V CDR1 and CDR2: MNHNS, SASEGT. The CDR3 spells CASIPTRNTGELFF. The CDR3 DNA reads as TGTGCCAGCATTCCCACCCGGAACACCGGGGAGCTGTTTTTT.

This clonotype was seen a handful of times. This sequence joins TRBV5-1 and TRBJ1-4; 8 bases align to TRBD1. The CDR3 is 22 residues long. V was clipped by 5 bases and J by 4 bases; unmatched bases: 28. The germline gives CDR1 SGHRS, CDR2 YFSETQ. CDR3 sequence reads: CASRPTGDSYPFGPTDNEKLFF. The CDR3 DNA follows: TGCGCCAGCAGACCGACAGGGGACTCCTACCCTTTTGGGCCCACCGATAATGAAAAACTGTTTTTT.

The V gene is TRBV7-8, the J gene TRBJ2-2; the match to TRBD2 covers 9 bases. The V segment lost 2 bases and the J segment 3 bases; nucleotides outside the gene matches: 1. Germline lookup yields CDR1 SGHVS and CDR2 FQNEAQ. The CDR3 spans 15 residues. CDR3 bases: TGTGCCAGCAGCTTACTAGCGGGACACACCGGGGAGCTGTTTTTT. The encoded protein is CASSLLAGHTGELFF. Full variable domain (remainder filled in from reference TRBV7-8 and TRBJ2-2): GAGVSQSPRYKVAKRGQDVALRCDPISGHVSLFWYQQALGQGPEFLTYFQNEAQLDKSGLPSDRFFAERPEGSVSTLKIQRTQQEDSAVYLCASSLLAGHTGELFFGEGSRLTVL.

This clonotype has just a few counts. This sequence joins TRBV20-1 and TRBJ1-1, with TRBD1 identical over 7 bases. The CDR3 is 14 residues long. Trimming cost V 1 base and J 4 bases; bases outside gene matches: 6. The germline V gene has CDR1 DFQATT and CDR2 SNEGSKA (reference sequence). The CDR3 here is CSARVEGAGTEAFF. The CDR3 DNA follows: TGCAGTGCTAGAGTAGAGGGGGCAGGCACTGAAGCTTTCTTT.

V gene TRBV10-3 combines with J gene TRBJ2-6; no definite D call. Germline V gene lookup returns CDR1 ENHRY and CDR2 SYGVKD. V lost 0 bases and J 2 bases, leaving 11 bases between the germline ends. The CDR3 contains 17 residues. The CDR3 DNA reads as TGTGCCATCAGTGAGTCTGGGCAGGTACCTGGGGCCAACGTCCTGACTTTC. It translates to CAISESGQVPGANVLTF.

The V call is TRBV20-1, the J call TRBJ1-4, with D perhaps matching TRBD1 (6 bases). This CDR3 has 16 residues. Germline lookup yields CDR1 DFQATT and CDR2 SNEGSKA (reference sequence). V dropped 1 base and J dropped 0 bases, with 12 bases sitting between them. The chain's CDR3 is CSARVQGRSTNEKLFF. CDR3 coding DNA: TGCAGTGCTAGAGTACAGGGACGATCAACTAATGAAAAACTGTTTTTT.

The table lists this clonotype with a few counts. Germline and junction disagree at one end, which may indicate a read error. This rearrangement joins TRBV7-7 to TRBJ2-1; D uncertain. This CDR3 contains 13 residues. CDR1 is SSHAT, CDR2 FNYEAQ, per germline (reference sequence). DNA of the CDR3: TGTGCTAGCAGCTTTCGCGCCAGCGCTGAGCAGTTCTTC. This encodes CASSFRASAEQFF.

The chain combines TRBV18 with TRBJ2-4; D is ambiguous. The germline V gene has CDR1 KGHSH and CDR2 LQKENI. V was pared by 0 bases and J by 7 bases, with 10 bases between. CDR3 length equals 14 residues. CDR3 sequence: CASSPPGLQNIQYF. The CDR3, as DNA: TGTGCCAGCTCACCACCGGGCCTCCAGAACATTCAGTACTTC.

The V gene is TRBV7-9, the J gene TRBJ2-7, with D perhaps TRBD1 (5 bases). V dropped 5 bases and J dropped 3 bases, with 14 bases sitting between them. Per germline, CDR1 SEHNR and CDR2 FQNEAQ (reference sequence). CDR3 size: 14 residues. The CDR3 reads CASSDSRQDYEQYF. CDR3 sequence (DNA): TGTGCCAGCAGCGACAGCAGACAAGACTACGAGCAGTACTTC.

This clonotype appeared a few times. V usage is TRBV28 and J usage is TRBJ1-5; D is unresolved. This CDR3 has 11 residues. V was shortened by 5 bases and J by 5 bases, with 4 bases between the two germline ends. The V gene's germline CDR1 is MDHEN and CDR2 SYDVKM. This chain's CDR3 is CASSLYQPQHF. The CDR3 DNA reads as TGTGCCAGCAGTCTCTATCAGCCCCAGCATTTT.